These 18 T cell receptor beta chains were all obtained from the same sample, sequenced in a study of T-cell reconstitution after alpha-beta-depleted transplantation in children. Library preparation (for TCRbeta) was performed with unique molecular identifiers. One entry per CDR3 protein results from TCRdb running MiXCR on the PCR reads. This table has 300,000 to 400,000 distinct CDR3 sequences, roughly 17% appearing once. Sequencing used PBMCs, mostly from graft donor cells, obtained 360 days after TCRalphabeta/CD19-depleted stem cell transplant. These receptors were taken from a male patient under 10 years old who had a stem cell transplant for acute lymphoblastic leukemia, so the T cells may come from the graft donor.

The CDR3 DNA is TGTGCCTGCATAGGCGAGCGGTCCTACGAGCAGTACTTC. It translates to CACIGERSYEQYF. J is TRBJ2-7 and V is TRBV30; tentative D call: TRBD2 (5 bases). The CDR3 is 13 residues long. The V gene lost 6 bases and the J gene lost 1 base, with 13 bases spanning the gap. The germline CDR1 and CDR2 sequences are GTSNPN and SVGIG (reference sequence).

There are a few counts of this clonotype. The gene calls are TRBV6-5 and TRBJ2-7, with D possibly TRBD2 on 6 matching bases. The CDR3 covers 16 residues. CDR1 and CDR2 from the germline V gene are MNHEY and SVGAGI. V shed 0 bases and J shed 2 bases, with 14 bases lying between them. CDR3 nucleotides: TGTGCCAGCAGTTACTCGTTAGGCAGGGAGGCCTACGAGCAGTACTTC. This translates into CASSYSLGREAYEQYF.

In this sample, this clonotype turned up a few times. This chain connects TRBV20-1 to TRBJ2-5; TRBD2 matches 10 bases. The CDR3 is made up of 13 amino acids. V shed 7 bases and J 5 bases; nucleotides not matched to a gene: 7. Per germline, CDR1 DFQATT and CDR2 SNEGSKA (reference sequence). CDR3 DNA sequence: TGCAGTGTTCCGTCGGGACTAGCGGAGACCCAGTACTTC. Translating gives CSVPSGLAETQYF.

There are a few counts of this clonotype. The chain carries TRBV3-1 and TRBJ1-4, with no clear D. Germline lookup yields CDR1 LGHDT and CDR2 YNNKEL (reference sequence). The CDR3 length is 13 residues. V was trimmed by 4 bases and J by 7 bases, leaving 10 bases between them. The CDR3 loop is CASSPTLGEKLFF. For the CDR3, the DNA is TGTGCCAGCAGCCCAACACTCGGTGAAAAACTGTTTTTT.

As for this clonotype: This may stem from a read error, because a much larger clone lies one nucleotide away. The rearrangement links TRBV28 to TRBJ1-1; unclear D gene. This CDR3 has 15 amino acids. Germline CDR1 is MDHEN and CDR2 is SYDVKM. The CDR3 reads CASSEQVWVNTESFF. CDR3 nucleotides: TGTGCCAGCAGTGAACAAGTATGGGTGAACACTGAATCTTTCTTT.

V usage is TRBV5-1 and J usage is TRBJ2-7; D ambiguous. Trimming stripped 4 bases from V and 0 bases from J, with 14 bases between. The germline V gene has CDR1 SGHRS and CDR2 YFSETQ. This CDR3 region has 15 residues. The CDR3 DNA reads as TGCGCCAGCAGCCTATCGAGACACAACTCCTACGAGCAGTACTTC. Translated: CASSLSRHNSYEQYF.

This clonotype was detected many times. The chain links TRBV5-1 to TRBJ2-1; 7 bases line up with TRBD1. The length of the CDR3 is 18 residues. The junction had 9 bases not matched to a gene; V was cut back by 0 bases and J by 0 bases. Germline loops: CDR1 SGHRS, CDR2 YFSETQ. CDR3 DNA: TGCGCCAGCAGCTTGGGCCTTACAGGGGTCCACTCCTACAATGAGCAGTTCTTC. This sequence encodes CASSLGLTGVHSYNEQFF.

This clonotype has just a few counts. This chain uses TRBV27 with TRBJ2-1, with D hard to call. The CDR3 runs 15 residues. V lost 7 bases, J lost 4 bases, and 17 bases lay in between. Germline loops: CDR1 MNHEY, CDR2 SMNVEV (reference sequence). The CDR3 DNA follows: TGTGCCAGCACTAGTCTGGAACTCCTTTACAATGAGCAGTTCTTC. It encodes CASTSLELLYNEQFF.

The CDR3 DNA is TGCAGTGCCACCCTACAGGGGCGCGAGACCCAGTACTTC. It yields the protein CSATLQGRETQYF. The rearrangement joins TRBV20-1 to TRBJ2-5; TRBD1 aligns across 7 bases. Germline CDR1 reads DFQATT; CDR2 reads SNEGSKA (reference sequence). The CDR3 sequence is 13 residues long. The V segment lost 6 bases and the J segment 5 bases; nucleotides outside the gene matches: 9.

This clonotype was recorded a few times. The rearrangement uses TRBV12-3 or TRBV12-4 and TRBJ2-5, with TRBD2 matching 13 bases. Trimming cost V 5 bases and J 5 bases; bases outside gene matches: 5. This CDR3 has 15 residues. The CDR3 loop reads CASSQLGLAGETQYF. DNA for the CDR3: TGTGCCAGCAGTCAATTGGGACTAGCGGGGGAGACCCAGTACTTC.

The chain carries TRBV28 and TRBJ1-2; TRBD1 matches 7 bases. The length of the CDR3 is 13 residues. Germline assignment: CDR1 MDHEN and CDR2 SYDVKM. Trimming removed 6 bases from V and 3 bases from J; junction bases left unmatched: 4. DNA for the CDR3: TGTGCCAGCAGGCCCGACAGGGACTATGGCTACACCTTC. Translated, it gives CASRPDRDYGYTF.

The CDR3 DNA sequence: TGTGCCAGCAGTCAAATAGCGGCTCAGGCCCTAATCGGGGGTAGTCAGGGCCATGAGCAGTTCTTC. It specifies CASSQIAAQALIGGSQGHEQFF. The gene calls are TRBV25-1 and TRBJ2-1, with D perhaps TRBD2 (6 bases). Germline CDR1 is MGHDK and CDR2 is SYGVNS. V gave up 5 bases and J gave up 8 bases, with 40 bases separating them. The CDR3 runs to 22 residues.

The CDR3 region is CASSFAGQGYEQYF. The DNA for the CDR3 is TGTGCCAGCAGTTTCGCCGGACAGGGGTACGAGCAGTACTTC. The V call is TRBV27, the J call TRBJ2-7, with TRBD1 matching 9 bases. Trimming took 3 bases from V and 4 from J; bases not matched to a gene: 4. Per the germline V gene, CDR1 is MNHEY and CDR2 is SMNVEV (reference sequence). This CDR3 has 14 residues.

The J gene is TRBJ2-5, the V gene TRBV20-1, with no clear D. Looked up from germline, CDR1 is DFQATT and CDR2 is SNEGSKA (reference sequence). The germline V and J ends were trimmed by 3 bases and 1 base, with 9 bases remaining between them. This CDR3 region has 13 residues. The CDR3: CSASAPTQETQYF. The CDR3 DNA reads TGCAGTGCTAGCGCGCCGACCCAAGAGACCCAGTACTTC.

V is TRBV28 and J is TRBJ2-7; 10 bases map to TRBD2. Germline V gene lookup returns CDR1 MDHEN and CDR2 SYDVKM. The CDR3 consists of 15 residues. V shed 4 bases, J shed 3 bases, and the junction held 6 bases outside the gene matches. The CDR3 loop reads CASSSLAGEHYEQYF. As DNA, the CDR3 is TGTGCCAGCAGTTCGCTAGCGGGAGAGCACTACGAGCAGTACTTC.

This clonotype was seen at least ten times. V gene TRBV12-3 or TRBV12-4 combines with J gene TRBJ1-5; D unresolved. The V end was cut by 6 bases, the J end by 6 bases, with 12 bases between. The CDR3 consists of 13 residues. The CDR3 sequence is CASSYLQRQPQHF. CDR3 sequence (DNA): TGTGCCAGCAGCTACCTTCAGCGTCAGCCCCAGCATTTT.

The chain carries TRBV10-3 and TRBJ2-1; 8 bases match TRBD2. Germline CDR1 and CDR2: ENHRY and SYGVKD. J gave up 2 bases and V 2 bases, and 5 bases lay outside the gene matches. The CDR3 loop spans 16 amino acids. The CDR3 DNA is TGTGCCATCAGTGAGATAGTAGCGGGACCCTACAATGAGCAGTTCTTC. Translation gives CAISEIVAGPYNEQFF.

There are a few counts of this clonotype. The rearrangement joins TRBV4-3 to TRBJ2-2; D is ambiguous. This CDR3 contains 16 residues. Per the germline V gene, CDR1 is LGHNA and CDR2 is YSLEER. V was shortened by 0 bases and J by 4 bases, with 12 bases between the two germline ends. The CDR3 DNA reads TGCGCCAGCAGCCAAGAGCGGCGGTGGGGCACCGGGGAGCTGTTTTTT. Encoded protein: CASSQERRWGTGELFF.